The clone carrying this T cell receptor beta chain was recorded many times. Researchers took RNA transcripts and amplified the TCR beta CDR3 regions from them. An initial round of RT-PCR targeting the TCR CDR3 relied on the HTBI primer set. One entry per CDR3 protein results from TCRdb running MiXCR on the multiplex PCR reads. The table lists under 800,000 distinct CDR3 sequences, approximately 15% of them singletons, with about 10% in the top ten. This record belongs to a study of T cells in Graves' hyperthyroidism and ophthalmopathy. This clonotype was sampled from a woman aged 18-29 years with Graves' hyperthyroidism. Sequencing input: blood.

For the CDR3, the DNA is TGTGCCAGCAGCCAAGCGGGAGGGGACAATGAGCAGTTCTTC. This encodes CASSQAGGDNEQFF. The chain combines TRBV3-1 with TRBJ2-1; the match to TRBD2 covers 8 bases. The CDR3 totals 14 residues. With 1 base clipped from V and 5 bases from J, the junction kept 1 base outside the gene matches. The germline V gene has CDR1 LGHDT and CDR2 YNNKEL (reference sequence).